The rows below give T cell receptor beta chains drawn from one sample of a study of human T cells and chemical hapten exposure. TCRdb redid the calling of the RACE reads with MiXCR, one entry per CDR3 protein. The sample holds some 70,000 distinct CDR3 sequences; about a tenth are singletons and the top ten take roughly 5.3%. The sequencing used whole blood, collected in connection with sensitization to the hapten diphenylcyclopropenone (DPC). These receptors originate from a woman between 45 and 60 years old with alopecia areata. Some clones in this sample may be carry-over from other donors' samples. The conserved cysteine and the conserved F or W are not part of the CDR3 here.

V,CDR3
TRBV6-5,ASNGLGGTEAF
TRBV19,ASSIGRRSYEQY
TRBV10-3,AISENAQGSPLH
TRBV6-6,ASSGPGTGVTYGYT
TRBV7-9,ASSLASLAKNIQY
TRBV4-2,ASSQTTGTSPTDEQF
TRBV7-3,ASSVNNAGTGELF
TRBV6-6,ASSYGASGRGDTQY
TRBV20-1,SARKEASTDTQY
TRBV28,ASSLGLAGVVNEQF
TRBV27,ASIGTQRHTQY
TRBV28,ASTSSGQPNSYNEQF
TRBV5-1,ASSLSGRPSTDTQY
TRBV11-1,ASSLWDRGRNEQF
TRBV15,ATSVHRDRGATNEKLF
TRBV7-7,ASSPGLAKHNEQF
TRBV9,ASSVATGEETQY
TRBV27,ASSLQRSMNTEAF
TRBV4-2,ASSQDWRDEQY
TRBV28,AIRSSYNSPLH
TRBV18,ASSPIQGSSRNEKLF
TRBV29-1,SVIPWASAYNEQF
TRBV24-1,ATSRGGASGDTQY
TRBV9,ASSLDDRGGTDTQY
TRBV3-1,ASSQVETTGAF
TRBV12-2,ASRLFGLASGIVHEQF
TRBV29-1,SVEDPGDTQY
TRBV7-2,ASIVAPGTLNTEAF
TRBV27,ASSISETGYNSPLH
TRBV7-3,ASSSMPSGSTGELF
TRBV2,ASSFDRAQETQY
TRBV11-2,ASSLDGGPGELF
TRBV24-1,ATSDSGGAVNEQF
TRBV2,ASQTPPTNEKLF
TRBV5-5,ASSFSWEGQREAF
TRBV11-2,ASSLLGQGASNEQF
TRBV3-1,ASSDTEGRPQH
TRBV5-1,ASSWDRMNTEAF
TRBV24-1,ATSDFPAAGRAGDTQY
TRBV15,ATSRDRINEKLF
TRBV29-1,SVKMGDTQY
TRBV7-2,ASSLGTGGGSPLH
TRBV6-2/TRBV6-3,ASTDRVYEQY
TRBV28,ASSFRGGPDDTQY
TRBV28,ASSPWAVNSNQPQH
TRBV27,ASSPWASGRTNEQF
TRBV10-3,AIRLAGGRAEQY
TRBV27,ASSLNTGARREQY
TRBV9,ASSRTWMNTEAF
TRBV5-1,ASSLTTNYGYT
TRBV20-1,SARVSAVSSYNEQF
TRBV11-2,ASSIGLAGGQDTGELF
TRBV5-4,ASSLGGRVSTDTQY
TRBV11-2,ASSLVLTGQETQY
TRBV9,ASSVEDPSSYNSPLH
TRBV12-3/TRBV12-4,ASSLAQGYGYT
TRBV2,ASTWWGQETQETQY
TRBV20-1,SARMTGRTNYGYT